This T cell receptor (beta chain) comes out of a study of blood T cell repertoires in COVID-19. The CDR3 is 14 amino acids. With 2 bases clipped from V and 5 bases from J, the junction kept 3 bases outside the gene matches. Germline V gene lookup returns CDR1 MDHEN and CDR2 SYDVKM. Profiled with immunoSEQ multiplex PCR; TCRdb holds only in-frame clones, not every one. In the table there are tens of thousands of clones, around 74% of which are singletons. The clonotype comes from a man aged 70 or older with COVID-19, enrolled during active disease. The sequenced material came from peripheral blood. The rearrangement links TRBV28 to TRBJ2-5, with 9 bases lining up with TRBD2. The CDR3 nucleotides are TGTGCCAGCAGTTTAGCGGGAGGGCCGGAGACCCAGTACTTC. Translated: CASSLAGGPETQYF.